This is a list of T cell receptor beta chains from one sample in a study of T cells after yellow fever vaccination. MiXCR was run by TCRdb on the 5' RACE reads, yielding one entry per CDR3 protein. The sample carries approximately 580,000 distinct CDR3 sequences, roughly a sixth recorded once. This specimen was PBMCs, taken roughly 5 days after the first yellow fever vaccination. Every receptor here comes from a man aged 18 to 30 who received the YFV17D yellow fever vaccine. The CDR3 runs from the conserved cysteine through the conserved F or W. Each record gives: CDR3 DNA, CDR3 protein, D gene, J gene, clone size, V gene. The D gene is left open where the match is weak. Expanded clones are given a class, and other clones once, few, many or no size at all.

CDR3nt: TGTGCCAGCAGCTCTACACGGGCCACTGAAGCTTTCTTT
CDR3aa: CASSSTRATEAFF
d_gene: .
j_gene: TRBJ1-1
abundance: .
v_gene: TRBV7-2

CDR3nt: TGTGCCAGTAGTATCGGACAGAGCTATAGCAATCAGCCCCAGCATTTT
CDR3aa: CASSIGQSYSNQPQHF
d_gene: .
j_gene: TRBJ1-5
abundance: .
v_gene: TRBV19

CDR3nt: TGTGCCAGCAGCCCTAGTGGCGGGGGAGATTACGAGCAGTACTTC
CDR3aa: CASSPSGGGDYEQYF
d_gene: TRBD2
j_gene: TRBJ2-7
abundance: once
v_gene: TRBV13

CDR3nt: TGTGCCAGCAGTCCCCGCGGCCCAGGGACAAGGAACACTGAAGCTTTCTTT
CDR3aa: CASSPRGPGTRNTEAFF
d_gene: .
j_gene: TRBJ1-1
abundance: .
v_gene: TRBV7-9

CDR3nt: TGCAGTGCTAGGGATCATAGCGGGAACCAAGAGACCCAGTACTTC
CDR3aa: CSARDHSGNQETQYF
d_gene: TRBD2
j_gene: TRBJ2-5
abundance: once
v_gene: TRBV20-1

CDR3nt: TGTGCCAGTACAAGGGCCGGACAAGAGACCCAGTACTTC
CDR3aa: CASTRAGQETQYF
d_gene: .
j_gene: TRBJ2-5
abundance: .
v_gene: TRBV19

CDR3nt: TGCAGTGCTAGTGGGCGGGAAGCTTCGAACACTGAAGCTTTCTTT
CDR3aa: CSASGREASNTEAFF
d_gene: .
j_gene: TRBJ1-1
abundance: once
v_gene: TRBV20-1

CDR3nt: TGTGCCAGCAGCCCCCCCACTAGCGGGGGATGGCCGACCCAGTACTTC
CDR3aa: CASSPPTSGGWPTQYF
d_gene: TRBD2
j_gene: TRBJ2-5
abundance: .
v_gene: TRBV7-8

CDR3nt: TGTGCCAGCAGTTTAGCGCTGCAGTATAATTCACCCCTCCACTTT
CDR3aa: CASSLALQYNSPLHF
d_gene: .
j_gene: TRBJ1-6
abundance: .
v_gene: TRBV12-3/TRBV12-4

CDR3nt: TGTGCCAGCACCGTAAGAAACAGGGGCGAAGAGACCCAGTACTTC
CDR3aa: CASTVRNRGEETQYF
d_gene: TRBD1
j_gene: TRBJ2-5
abundance: .
v_gene: TRBV6-1

CDR3nt: TGTGCCAGCAGCTTAACGCAAGCGTGGAACATTCAGTACTTC
CDR3aa: CASSLTQAWNIQYF
d_gene: .
j_gene: TRBJ2-4
abundance: once
v_gene: TRBV11-2

CDR3nt: TGTGCCAGCATCGATACCGGGACAGGGGATATGAACACTGAAGCTTTCTTT
CDR3aa: CASIDTGTGDMNTEAFF
d_gene: TRBD1
j_gene: TRBJ1-1
abundance: .
v_gene: TRBV7-9

CDR3nt: TGCGCCAGCAGCCAAGATAGGGACGGTCAGCAGTATTTT
CDR3aa: CASSQDRDGQQYF
d_gene: .
j_gene: TRBJ2-3
abundance: .
v_gene: TRBV4-3

CDR3nt: TGTGCCAGCAGCTTTCCGGGACAGGGGCAGCCCCAGCATTTT
CDR3aa: CASSFPGQGQPQHF
d_gene: TRBD1
j_gene: TRBJ1-5
abundance: .
v_gene: TRBV7-2

CDR3nt: TGCAGTGCTAGAGGTCCTAGCGGGGGGGCCGGCACCGGGGAGCTGTTTTTT
CDR3aa: CSARGPSGGAGTGELFF
d_gene: TRBD2
j_gene: TRBJ2-2
abundance: many
v_gene: TRBV20-1

CDR3nt: TGTGCCAGCAGCTCAATGGCTCTGAACACTGAAGCTTTCTTT
CDR3aa: CASSSMALNTEAFF
d_gene: .
j_gene: TRBJ1-1
abundance: .
v_gene: TRBV4-2

CDR3nt: TGTGCCAGCAGCCAAGCTAGCTCCTACAATGAGCAGTTCTTC
CDR3aa: CASSQASSYNEQFF
d_gene: .
j_gene: TRBJ2-1
abundance: .
v_gene: TRBV14

CDR3nt: TGTGCCACCAGCAGACAGTCCTTTCTGGCCGGGCAGTTCTTC
CDR3aa: CATSRQSFLAGQFF
d_gene: .
j_gene: TRBJ2-1
abundance: .
v_gene: TRBV15

CDR3nt: TGCGCCAGCAGCCCCCCCGACGCAGGGTATGGCTACACCTTC
CDR3aa: CASSPPDAGYGYTF
d_gene: .
j_gene: TRBJ1-2
abundance: .
v_gene: TRBV5-1

CDR3nt: TGTGCCAGCAGTACGTCACAAAACACCGGGGAGCTGTTTTTT
CDR3aa: CASSTSQNTGELFF
d_gene: .
j_gene: TRBJ2-2
abundance: .
v_gene: TRBV27

CDR3nt: TGTGCCAGCAGCCGAGGGGTTGGCGGGGGGAAAGAGACCCAGTACTTC
CDR3aa: CASSRGVGGGKETQYF
d_gene: TRBD2
j_gene: TRBJ2-5
abundance: few
v_gene: TRBV3-1

CDR3nt: TGTGCCTGGGGGAAAGGGACAGGGTTTAATGAAAAACTGTTTTTT
CDR3aa: CAWGKGTGFNEKLFF
d_gene: TRBD1
j_gene: TRBJ1-4
abundance: .
v_gene: TRBV30

CDR3nt: TGTGCCAGCAGCTTATCCGGGGGGGCCCATTACGAGCAGTACTTC
CDR3aa: CASSLSGGAHYEQYF
d_gene: TRBD2
j_gene: TRBJ2-7
abundance: few
v_gene: TRBV7-3

CDR3nt: TGTGCCAGTAGTCACCGGGACTATAATTCACCCCTCCACTTT
CDR3aa: CASSHRDYNSPLHF
d_gene: .
j_gene: TRBJ1-6
abundance: few
v_gene: TRBV19

CDR3nt: TGCAGTGCTAGAGTGGCAGGCACAGATACGCAGTATTTT
CDR3aa: CSARVAGTDTQYF
d_gene: .
j_gene: TRBJ2-3
abundance: few
v_gene: TRBV20-1

CDR3nt: TGCAGCGTTTTAGACAGGCTTGTTAACTATGGCTACACCTTC
CDR3aa: CSVLDRLVNYGYTF
d_gene: .
j_gene: TRBJ1-2
abundance: few
v_gene: TRBV29-1

CDR3nt: TGTGCCAGCAGCTTAGGGTATCGAACTAGAAGAGACGATGAGCAGTTCTTC
CDR3aa: CASSLGYRTRRDDEQFF
d_gene: .
j_gene: TRBJ2-1
abundance: few
v_gene: TRBV11-2

CDR3nt: TGCAGTGCCAGGAACAGGAATCAGCCCCAGCATTTT
CDR3aa: CSARNRNQPQHF
d_gene: .
j_gene: TRBJ1-5
abundance: .
v_gene: TRBV20-1

CDR3nt: TGCAGTGCCCTCTCGCGGGGGTCCGCCTACAATGAGCAGTTCTTC
CDR3aa: CSALSRGSAYNEQFF
d_gene: TRBD2
j_gene: TRBJ2-1
abundance: .
v_gene: TRBV20-1

CDR3nt: TGTGCCAGCAGTCCCCCCCGGGTCCTGAGTTCAGATACGCAGTATTTT
CDR3aa: CASSPPRVLSSDTQYF
d_gene: .
j_gene: TRBJ2-3
abundance: few
v_gene: TRBV27

CDR3nt: TGTGCCGCCAGGGGGCCGATCTACAATGAGCAGTTCTTC
CDR3aa: CAARGPIYNEQFF
d_gene: TRBD1
j_gene: TRBJ2-1
abundance: .
v_gene: TRBV6-2/TRBV6-3

CDR3nt: TGTGCCAGCAGCCCCGATGGGGGGGGAGCAGATACGCAGTATTTT
CDR3aa: CASSPDGGGADTQYF
d_gene: TRBD2
j_gene: TRBJ2-3
abundance: .
v_gene: TRBV9

CDR3nt: TGTGCCAGCAGTTTAGCGAGCGGGGGGGCAGAGACCCAGTACTTC
CDR3aa: CASSLASGGAETQYF
d_gene: TRBD2
j_gene: TRBJ2-5
abundance: .
v_gene: TRBV12-3/TRBV12-4

CDR3nt: TGTGCCAGCAGCACTCCACCGTGGGGCAATGAGCAGTTCTTC
CDR3aa: CASSTPPWGNEQFF
d_gene: .
j_gene: TRBJ2-1
abundance: once
v_gene: TRBV7-9

CDR3nt: TGCGCCAGCAGCGGACAGGGAGGTGGCACAGATACGCAGTATTTT
CDR3aa: CASSGQGGGTDTQYF
d_gene: TRBD1
j_gene: TRBJ2-3
abundance: few
v_gene: TRBV5-1

CDR3nt: TGCGCCAGCAGCCAGGGGGGACCAGGGAGTATGTTTTTT
CDR3aa: CASSQGGPGSMFF
d_gene: .
j_gene: TRBJ1-4
abundance: few
v_gene: TRBV4-3

CDR3nt: TGTGCCAGCAGCTTACGACCCCAGGATACGCAGTATTTT
CDR3aa: CASSLRPQDTQYF
d_gene: .
j_gene: TRBJ2-3
abundance: .
v_gene: TRBV5-6

CDR3nt: TGTGCCAGTAGTATCCTCGGATATCAGGGACACAATGAGCAGTTCTTC
CDR3aa: CASSILGYQGHNEQFF
d_gene: .
j_gene: TRBJ2-1
abundance: .
v_gene: TRBV19

CDR3nt: TGCGCCAGCAGCCAAGTGGGGGACTCCGACAATGAGCAGTTCTTC
CDR3aa: CASSQVGDSDNEQFF
d_gene: .
j_gene: TRBJ2-1
abundance: few
v_gene: TRBV4-1

CDR3nt: TGTGCCATCAGTGAGTCCACGACTAGCGGGGGCCCAAAAGAGACCCAGTACTTC
CDR3aa: CAISESTTSGGPKETQYF
d_gene: TRBD2
j_gene: TRBJ2-5
abundance: few
v_gene: TRBV10-3

CDR3nt: TGCAGTGCCGGAGTGGAGACCCAGTACTTC
CDR3aa: CSAGVETQYF
d_gene: .
j_gene: TRBJ2-5
abundance: few
v_gene: TRBV20-1

CDR3nt: TGTGCCAGCAGCTTACCAGGAGTCGCCTACGAGCAGTACTTC
CDR3aa: CASSLPGVAYEQYF
d_gene: .
j_gene: TRBJ2-7
abundance: .
v_gene: TRBV7-9

CDR3nt: TGCAGCGTTGAAGATCAGGGGCGCGATACGCAGTATTTT
CDR3aa: CSVEDQGRDTQYF
d_gene: .
j_gene: TRBJ2-3
abundance: few
v_gene: TRBV29-1

CDR3nt: TGTGCCTGGATGGGAGGGTTCAACGAGCAGTTCTTC
CDR3aa: CAWMGGFNEQFF
d_gene: TRBD2
j_gene: TRBJ2-1
abundance: few
v_gene: TRBV30